This TCR beta chain emerged from a study of persistence of HIV-infected CD4 T cells. Sequencing used immunoSEQ version 4 in survey mode. Sequenced by immunoSEQ multiplex PCR; TCRdb stores in-frame clones only, minus some. The table records 30,000 to 45,000 clones, 85% of them present only once. A word on this clone: The target antigen is unknown.

The stimulus was an HIV-1 Gag 15-mer peptide pool, 0.85 to 1 ug/peptide/mL. CD40L-negative CD69-negative CD45RO-high memory CD4+ T cells were sorted as populations depleted of antigen-responding cells. Stimulated PBMCs had first been depleted of CD8+ T cells. The receptor was derived from an adult with HIV. The donor label of this sample is uncertain. The starting material was cultured CD4+ T cells from PBMCs, obtained from a patient who received antiretroviral therapy.

The CDR3 nucleotides read TGTGCCACTCAGAGGAGGGGCGACGATGAAAAACTGTTTTTT. It specifies CATQRRGDDEKLFF. The chain links TRBV19 to TRBJ1-4; D may be TRBD1 (5 bases). CDR1 is LNHDA and CDR2 is SQIVND in the germline V gene (reference sequence). The V and J ends lost 10 bases and 6 bases respectively, with 18 bases between them. The CDR3 runs 14 residues. The full variable domain, in which reference TRBV19 and TRBJ1-4 provide the parts outside the CDR3, is DGGITQSPKYLFRKEGQNVTLSCEQNLNHDAMYWYRQDPGQGLRLIYYSQIVNDFQKGDIAEGYSVSREKKESFPLTVTSAQKNPTAFYLCATQRRGDDEKLFFGSGTQLSVL.